Listed below are T cell receptor beta chains from one sample, sequenced in a study of cytomegalovirus exposure and HLA in healthy donors. Generated by immunoSEQ multiplex PCR, the TCRdb table keeps only in-frame clones and is missing some. Of tens of thousands of clones in the sample, about 91% were seen once. Sequencing used PBMCs. The receptors here all came from a young man in good health and CMV-seronegative. Each CDR3 is given without its conserved first and last residue. The order of the fields is J gene, V gene, CDR3 protein.

j_call: TRBJ1-2
v_call: TRBV30
cdr3_aa: AWDRGRDGYT

j_call: TRBJ1-1
v_call: TRBV6-6
cdr3_aa: ASSYTGVAF

j_call: TRBJ2-5
v_call: TRBV7-2
cdr3_aa: ASSFDRDKLQY

j_call: TRBJ2-5
v_call: TRBV15
cdr3_aa: ATSRESRETQY

j_call: TRBJ1-1
v_call: TRBV30
cdr3_aa: AWSQGSARAF

j_call: TRBJ2-7
v_call: TRBV27
cdr3_aa: ASSPAGALGYEQY

j_call: TRBJ2-1
v_call: TRBV5-6
cdr3_aa: ASSFPGLGPV

j_call: TRBJ2-7
v_call: TRBV28
cdr3_aa: ASSLPPGLAGERAYEQY

j_call: TRBJ2-7
v_call: TRBV4-3
cdr3_aa: ASSQAHLAGVFYEQY

j_call: TRBJ2-7
v_call: TRBV5-4
cdr3_aa: ASRQQGKSYEQY

j_call: TRBJ2-5
v_call: TRBV6-4
cdr3_aa: ASSPEIAGQETQY

j_call: TRBJ2-7
v_call: TRBV18
cdr3_aa: ASSPGQSYEQY

j_call: TRBJ2-2
v_call: TRBV4-3
cdr3_aa: ASSPSGSSENTGELF

j_call: TRBJ2-1
v_call: TRBV4-3
cdr3_aa: ASSQESGGSYNEQF

j_call: TRBJ2-7
v_call: TRBV9
cdr3_aa: ASSVWDRGPHEQY

j_call: TRBJ1-2
v_call: TRBV5-1
cdr3_aa: ASSSTGYGYT

j_call: TRBJ2-1
v_call: TRBV4-2
cdr3_aa: ASSQDSVASRYNEQF

j_call: TRBJ2-2
v_call: TRBV7-3
cdr3_aa: ASSSMGQVGELF